Here is one TCR beta chain with its context. The antigen is not known. This CDR3 has 14 amino acids. These data are taken from a study of T cells expressing NK-cell markers. Study information: Sorted CD3+CD56-NKG2C+, CD3+CD56+NKG2C+ and CD3+CD56+NKG2C- T cells supplied the TCR beta repertoires. General study findings and limits: There were a handful of donors in whom these clonotypes also led the CD3+CD56-NKG2C+ fraction.

UMIs accompanied the 5'RACE template switching by which TCR beta cDNA was made. TCRdb reprocessed the 5' RACE reads; each CDR3 protein has one entry and no DNA is given. Its clone listing holds some 390,000 distinct CDR3 sequences. This chain joins TRBV12-3 or TRBV12-4 and TRBJ2-3; TCRdb names TRBD2, which stays unverified in the absence of DNA. Input material: blood T cells: a sorted CD56 or NKG2C T cell subset, CD4+ or CD8+ T cells, or bulk PBMC T cells (not recorded which). This TCR was sampled from a woman in her forties or fifties in good health. CDR3 region: CATTRTSGTDTQYF.